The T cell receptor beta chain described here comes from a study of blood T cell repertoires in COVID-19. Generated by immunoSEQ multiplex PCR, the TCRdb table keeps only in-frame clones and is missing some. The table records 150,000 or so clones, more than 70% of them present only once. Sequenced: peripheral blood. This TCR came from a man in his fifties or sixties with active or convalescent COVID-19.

This chain's CDR3 is CASSRTGSRDYGYTF. The DNA of the CDR3 is TGTGCCAGCAGCCGAACAGGGTCTCGGGACTATGGCTACACCTTC. The rearrangement uses TRBV3-1 (or the pseudogene TRBV3-2) and TRBJ1-2; D possibly corresponds to TRBD1 (6 bases). Germline CDR1 reads LGHDT; CDR2 reads YNNKEL (reference sequence). Trimming left V 4 bases short and J 3 bases short, with 15 bases between. The CDR3 covers 15 residues.